This T cell receptor beta chain was recorded in a study of blood T cells in healthy people across ages. This CDR3 spans 11 amino acids. This clonotype was counted a single time. At one end, the junction sequence differs from germline, possibly due to a read error. There were healthy Caucasian individuals from Russia, aged roughly 6 to 90, serving as donors. Total RNA was extracted at no less than 6 micrograms per sample. Through a sample-barcoded 5' primer and a J-beta primer mix, a second PCR was run for roughly 7 to 11 cycles. Each TCR beta cDNA got a 12-nucleotide random molecular identifier. MiXCR, applied by TCRdb to the 5' RACE reads, yields one record per CDR3 protein. The sample carries approximately 600,000 distinct CDR3 sequences, approximately 50% recorded once.

The TCR comes from a man aged 55 to 70 in good health. The source material was blood. This chain connects TRBV12-3 or TRBV12-4 to TRBJ1-1; maybe TRBD1 (5 bases). The CDR3 DNA sequence: TGTGGCAGCACCTTGAGGGGTGAAGCTTTCTTT. The encoded protein is CGSTLRGEAFF.